This T cell receptor beta chain appears in the sequencing data of a study of blood T cell repertoires in COVID-19. On the study more broadly: Some COVID-19 samples were acute and others convalescent; all came from the United States, Italy and Spain.

Germline CDR1 SEHNR, CDR2 FQNEAQ (reference sequence). This CDR3 has 12 residues. V lost 3 bases to trimming and J lost 10 bases, with 7 bases between them. In the original processing: It was from reference gene primer amplification that nucleated cell counts were estimated. The method was immunoSEQ multiplex PCR; TCRdb's version includes in-frame clones alone and lacks a portion of them. That table supplies the V and J calls and clone size; D and trimming were determined from the DNA. The top ten hold more than 0.55% of the sample, which has around 470,000 clones, 90% seen once. In terms of age and location, participants ranged from roughly 18 to 100 years and lived in approximately 26 US areas.

The specimen sequenced was PBMCs or T cells enriched from blood (not recorded which). The sequence came from a man younger than 35 who had recovered from COVID-19. The rearrangement joins TRBV7-9 to TRBJ1-6; unclear D gene. The CDR3 DNA reads as TGTGCCAGCAGCTTCGATACATCACCCCTCCACTTT. As protein: CASSFDTSPLHF.